This TCR beta chain was profiled in a study of blood T cell repertoires in COVID-19. On the study more broadly: Both acute and convalescent COVID-19 samples were obtained from the United States, Italy and Spain. The analysed material was cDNA or gDNA that came from T cells, B-cell-depleted T cells, or PBMCs.

Source study methods: Estimates of nucleated cell counts were drawn from the amplification of reference gene primers. Libraries were prepared by immunoSEQ multiplex PCR; TCRdb keeps only in-frame clonotypes and omits some of them. V and J calls plus clone size are reproduced from that table; the DNA served to infer D and trimming. The sample carries some 83,000 clones, approximately 87% recorded once. The sequence was obtained from a man older than 75 in a cohort sampled during active COVID-19. Input material: peripheral blood.

The CDR3 region is CASSLFWAGRIGNTGELFF. The CDR3 DNA sequence: TGTGCCAGCAGCTTATTTTGGGCGGGGCGTATAGGGAACACCGGGGAGCTGTTTTTT. The chain has TRBV11-2 and TRBJ2-2, with TRBD2 as a possible D gene (6 bases). The germline gives CDR1 SGHAT, CDR2 FQNNGV. The CDR3 length is 19 residues. Trimming took off 2 bases at V and 1 base at J, with 20 bases between the two ends.